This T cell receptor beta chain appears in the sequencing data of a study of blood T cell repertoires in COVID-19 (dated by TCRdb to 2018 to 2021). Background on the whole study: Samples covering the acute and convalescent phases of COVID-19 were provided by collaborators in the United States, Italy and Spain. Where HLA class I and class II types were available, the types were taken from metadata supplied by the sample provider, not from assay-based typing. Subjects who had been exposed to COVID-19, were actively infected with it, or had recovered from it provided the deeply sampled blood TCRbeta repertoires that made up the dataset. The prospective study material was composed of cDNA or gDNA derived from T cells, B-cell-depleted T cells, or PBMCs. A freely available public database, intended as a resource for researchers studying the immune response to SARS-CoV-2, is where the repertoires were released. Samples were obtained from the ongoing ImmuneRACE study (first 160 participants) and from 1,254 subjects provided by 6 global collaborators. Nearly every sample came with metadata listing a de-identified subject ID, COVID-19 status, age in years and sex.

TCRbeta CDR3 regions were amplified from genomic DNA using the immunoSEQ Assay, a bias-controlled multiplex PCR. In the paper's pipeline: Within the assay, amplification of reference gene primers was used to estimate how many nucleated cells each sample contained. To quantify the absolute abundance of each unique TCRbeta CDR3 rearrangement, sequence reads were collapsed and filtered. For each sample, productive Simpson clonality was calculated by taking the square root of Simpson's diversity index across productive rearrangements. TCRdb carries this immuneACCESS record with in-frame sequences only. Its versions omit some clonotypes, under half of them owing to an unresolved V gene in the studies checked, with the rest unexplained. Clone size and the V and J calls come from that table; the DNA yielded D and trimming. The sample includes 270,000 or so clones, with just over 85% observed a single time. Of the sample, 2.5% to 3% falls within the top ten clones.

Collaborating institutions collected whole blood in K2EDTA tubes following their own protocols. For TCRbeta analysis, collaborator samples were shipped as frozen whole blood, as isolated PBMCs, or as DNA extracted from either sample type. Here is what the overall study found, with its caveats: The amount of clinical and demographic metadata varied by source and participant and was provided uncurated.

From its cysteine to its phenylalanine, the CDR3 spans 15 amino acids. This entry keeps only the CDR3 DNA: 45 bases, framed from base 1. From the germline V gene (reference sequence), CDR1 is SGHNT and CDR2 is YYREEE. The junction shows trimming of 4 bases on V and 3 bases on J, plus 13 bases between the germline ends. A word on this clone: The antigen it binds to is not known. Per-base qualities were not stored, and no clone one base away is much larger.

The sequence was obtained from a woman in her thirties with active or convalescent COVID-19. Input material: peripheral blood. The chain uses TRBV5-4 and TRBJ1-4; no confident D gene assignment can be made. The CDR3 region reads CASSAMNGPNEKLFF. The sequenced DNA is TGTGCCAGCAGCGCGATGAACGGTCCTAATGAAAAACTGTTTTTT.